A single sample gave rise to the 7 T cell receptor beta chains below, sequenced in a study of Graves' ophthalmopathy and Graves' hyperthyroidism. The authors amplified TCR beta CDR3 regions from RNA transcripts. HTBI primers were used in a first-round RT-PCR, which preceded a second-round multiplex PCR. TCRdb used MiXCR to reprocess the multiplex PCR reads, holding one entry per CDR3 protein. The repertoire consists of roughly 400,000 distinct CDR3 sequences, with about a sixth occurring once and the leading ten covering roughly 2.4%. The sample comprised peripheral blood. Receptor source: an adult woman with stable Graves' hyperthyroidism.

This clonotype was seen more than once but under ten times. Possible read error: a much larger clone is one base away. This chain links TRBV12-3 or TRBV12-4 with TRBJ2-5; D is tentatively TRBD1 or TRBD2 (6 bases each). The CDR3 extends over 17 amino acids. Deletions cut 3 bases from V and 5 bases from J, with 22 bases between. This CDR3 is CASSFLRGSRGLETQYF. CDR3 nucleotides: TGTGCCAGCAGTTTCCTCCGGGGGTCCAGGGGCTTGGAGACCCAGTACTTC.

At least ten counts were recorded for this clonotype. The genes are TRBV7-8 and TRBJ2-5; perhaps TRBD2 as D (5 bases). The CDR3 has 17 amino acids. V was shortened by 0 bases and J by 3 bases, with 17 bases between the two germline ends. CDR1 is SGHVS, CDR2 FQNEAQ, per germline. This chain's CDR3 is CASSLARWRSGKETQYF. CDR3 DNA: TGTGCCAGCAGCTTAGCTCGGTGGCGCTCGGGGAAAGAGACCCAGTACTTC.

The V gene is TRBV6-2 or TRBV6-3, the J gene TRBJ2-2, with 12 bases aligning to TRBD2. CDR3 length equals 16 residues. From germline, CDR1 is MNHEY and CDR2 SVGEGT. V shed 4 bases, J shed 1 base, and the junction held 1 base outside the gene matches. CDR3 nucleotide sequence: TGTGCCAGCAGTTGGGGACTAGCGGGGAACACCGGGGAGCTGTTTTTT. Translation: CASSWGLAGNTGELFF.

This clonotype came up a few times. V is TRBV4-2 and J is TRBJ2-7; D might be TRBD2 (6 bases). This CDR3 contains 14 residues. CDR1 and CDR2 (germline): LGHNA, YNFKEQ. V dropped 0 bases and J dropped 2 bases, with 8 bases sitting between them. The CDR3 region has the DNA TGTGCCAGCAGCCAAGAGCCGGGAGCCTACGAGCAGTACTTC. Its protein is CASSQEPGAYEQYF.

The table lists this clonotype with many counts. The rearrangement joins TRBV29-1 to TRBJ2-2; 8 bases fit TRBD1. This CDR3 contains 16 residues. V gave up 4 bases and J gave up 4 bases; unmatched junction bases: 11. Germline V lookup: CDR1 SQVTM, CDR2 ANQGSEA. The CDR3 is CSVAAGGASSTGELFF. In DNA form, the CDR3 reads TGCAGCGTTGCGGCAGGGGGCGCGTCAAGCACCGGGGAGCTGTTTTTT.

In its sample, this clonotype was seen many times. This chain connects TRBV28 to TRBJ2-7; 8 bases align to TRBD2. The CDR3 has 15 residues. Germline V lookup: CDR1 MDHEN, CDR2 SYDVKM. V lost 6 bases and J lost 4; bases outside the gene matches: 11. CDR3 in amino acids: CASSHLTSGGYEQYF. Here the CDR3 DNA reads TGTGCCAGCAGCCACCTCACTAGCGGAGGTTACGAGCAGTACTTC.

This clonotype was counted many times. The chain uses TRBV12-3 or TRBV12-4 and TRBJ1-3; tentative D call: TRBD1 (6 bases). CDR3 length equals 14 residues. Trimming removed 6 bases at V and 2 bases at J, with 11 bases between. Written as DNA, the CDR3 is TGTGCCAGCAGCAGGGAGGGGGCTGGAAACACCATATATTTT. Translated, it gives CASSREGAGNTIYF.